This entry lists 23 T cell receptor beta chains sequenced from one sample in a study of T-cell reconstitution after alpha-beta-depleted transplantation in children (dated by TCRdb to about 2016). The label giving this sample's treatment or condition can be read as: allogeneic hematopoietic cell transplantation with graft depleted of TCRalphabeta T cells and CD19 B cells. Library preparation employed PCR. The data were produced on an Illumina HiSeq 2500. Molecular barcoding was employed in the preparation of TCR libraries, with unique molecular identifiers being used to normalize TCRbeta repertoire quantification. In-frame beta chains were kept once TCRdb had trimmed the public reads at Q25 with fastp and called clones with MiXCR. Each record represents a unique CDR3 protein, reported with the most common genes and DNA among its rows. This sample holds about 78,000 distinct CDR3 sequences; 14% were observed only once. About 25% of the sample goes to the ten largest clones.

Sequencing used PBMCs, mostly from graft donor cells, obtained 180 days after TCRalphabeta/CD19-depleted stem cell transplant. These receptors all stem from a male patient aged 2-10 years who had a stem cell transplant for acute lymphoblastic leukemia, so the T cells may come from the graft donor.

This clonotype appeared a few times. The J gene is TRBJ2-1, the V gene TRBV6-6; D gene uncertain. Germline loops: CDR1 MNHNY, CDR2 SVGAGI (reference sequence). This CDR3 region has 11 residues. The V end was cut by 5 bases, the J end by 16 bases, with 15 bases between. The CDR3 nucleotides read TGTGCCAGCAGTCTCGTAGGACCGCCTTTCTTC. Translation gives CASSLVGPPFF.

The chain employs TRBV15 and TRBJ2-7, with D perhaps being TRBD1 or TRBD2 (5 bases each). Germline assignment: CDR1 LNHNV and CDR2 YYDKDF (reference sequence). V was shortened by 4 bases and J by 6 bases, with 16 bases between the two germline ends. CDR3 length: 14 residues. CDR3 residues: CATSIAPGQAEQYF. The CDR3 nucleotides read TGTGCCACCAGCATAGCCCCGGGGCAGGCCGAGCAGTACTTC.

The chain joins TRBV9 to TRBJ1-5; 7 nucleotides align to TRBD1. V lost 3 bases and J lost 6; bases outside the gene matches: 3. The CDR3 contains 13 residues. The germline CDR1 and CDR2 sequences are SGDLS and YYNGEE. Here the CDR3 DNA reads TGTGCCAGCAGCGCCTCAGGGGGTCAGCCCCAGCATTTT. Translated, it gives CASSASGGQPQHF. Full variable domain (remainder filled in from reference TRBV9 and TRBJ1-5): DSGVTQTPKHLITATGQRVTLRCSPRSGDLSVYWYQQSLDQGLQFLIQYYNGEERAKGNILERFSAQQFPDLHSELNLSSLELGDSALYFCASSASGGQPQHFGDGTRLSIL.

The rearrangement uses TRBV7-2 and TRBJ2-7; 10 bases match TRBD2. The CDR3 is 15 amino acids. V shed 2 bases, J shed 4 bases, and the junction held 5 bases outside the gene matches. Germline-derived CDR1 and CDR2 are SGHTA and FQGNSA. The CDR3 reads CASSLQGTSVYEQYF. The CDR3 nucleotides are TGTGCCAGCAGCTTACAGGGGACTAGCGTTTACGAGCAGTACTTC.

The CDR3 loop reads CASSLSLEAFF. The CDR3 region has the DNA TGTGCCAGCAGCCTGTCCCTTGAAGCTTTCTTT. This chain uses TRBV7-9 with TRBJ1-1; D not certain. V was cut by 5 bases and J by 7 bases, with 8 bases left in between. The CDR3 is made up of 11 amino acids. CDR1 is SEHNR and CDR2 is FQNEAQ in the germline V gene (reference sequence).

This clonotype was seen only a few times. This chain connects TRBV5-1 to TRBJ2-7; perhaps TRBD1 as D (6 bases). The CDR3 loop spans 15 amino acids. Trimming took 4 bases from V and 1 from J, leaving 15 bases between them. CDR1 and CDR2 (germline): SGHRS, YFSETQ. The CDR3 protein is CASSRSQGSSYEQYF. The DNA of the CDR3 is TGCGCCAGCAGCAGGTCTCAGGGGTCTTCCTACGAGCAGTACTTC.

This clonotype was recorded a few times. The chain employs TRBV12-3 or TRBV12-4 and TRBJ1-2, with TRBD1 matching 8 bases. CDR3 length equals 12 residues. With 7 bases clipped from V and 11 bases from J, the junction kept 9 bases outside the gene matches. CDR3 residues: CASIPDRGTYTF. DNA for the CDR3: TGTGCCAGCATTCCAGACAGGGGCACTTACACCTTC.

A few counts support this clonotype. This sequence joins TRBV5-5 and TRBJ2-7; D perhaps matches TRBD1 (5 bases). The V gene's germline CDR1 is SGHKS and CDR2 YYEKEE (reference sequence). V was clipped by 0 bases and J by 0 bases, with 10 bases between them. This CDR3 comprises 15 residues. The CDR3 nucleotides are TGTGCCAGCAGCTTGGTAAGGGGTCTCTCCTACGAGCAGTACTTC. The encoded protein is CASSLVRGLSYEQYF.

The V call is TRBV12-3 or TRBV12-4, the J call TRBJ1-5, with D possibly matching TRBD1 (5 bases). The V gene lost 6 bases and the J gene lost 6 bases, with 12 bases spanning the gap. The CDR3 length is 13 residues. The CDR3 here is CASRRDRRQPQHF. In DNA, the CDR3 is TGTGCCAGCAGGCGGGACCGGCGTCAGCCCCAGCATTTT.

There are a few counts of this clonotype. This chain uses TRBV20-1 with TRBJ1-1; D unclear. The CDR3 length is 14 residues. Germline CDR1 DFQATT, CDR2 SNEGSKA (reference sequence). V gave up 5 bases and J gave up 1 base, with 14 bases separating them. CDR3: CSAQVRDPNTEAFF. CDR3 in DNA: TGCAGTGCTCAGGTTAGGGATCCGAACACTGAAGCTTTCTTT.

The CDR3 reads CASMVGTASYEQYF. The CDR3 nucleotides read TGTGCCAGCATGGTTGGGACAGCCTCCTACGAGCAGTACTTC. This chain uses TRBV27 with TRBJ2-7, with 7 positions matching TRBD1. Germline CDR1 is MNHEY and CDR2 is SMNVEV (reference sequence). V was pared by 7 bases and J by 0 bases, with 6 bases of the junction left unmatched. CDR3 length: 14 amino acids.

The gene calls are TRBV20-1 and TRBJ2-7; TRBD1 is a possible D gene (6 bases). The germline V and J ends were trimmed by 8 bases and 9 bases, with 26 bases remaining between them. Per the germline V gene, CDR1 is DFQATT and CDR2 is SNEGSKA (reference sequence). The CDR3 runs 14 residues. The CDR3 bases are TGCAGTTCAACCAGGCGGACAGCGAAAAAGGGGCAGTACTTC. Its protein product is CSSTRRTAKKGQYF.

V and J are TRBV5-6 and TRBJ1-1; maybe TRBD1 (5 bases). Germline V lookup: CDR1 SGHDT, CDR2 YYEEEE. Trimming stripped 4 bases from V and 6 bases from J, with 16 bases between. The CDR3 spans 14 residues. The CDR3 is CASSPVRGGPEAFF. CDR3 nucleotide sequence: TGTGCCAGCAGCCCAGTTCGGGGGGGTCCTGAAGCTTTCTTT.

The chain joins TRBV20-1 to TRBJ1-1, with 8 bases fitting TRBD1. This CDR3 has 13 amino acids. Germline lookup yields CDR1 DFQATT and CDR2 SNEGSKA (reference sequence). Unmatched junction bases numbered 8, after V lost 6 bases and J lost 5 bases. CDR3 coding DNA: TGCAGTGCAGCCCGACAGGGGCGGACTGAAGCTTTCTTT. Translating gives CSAARQGRTEAFF.

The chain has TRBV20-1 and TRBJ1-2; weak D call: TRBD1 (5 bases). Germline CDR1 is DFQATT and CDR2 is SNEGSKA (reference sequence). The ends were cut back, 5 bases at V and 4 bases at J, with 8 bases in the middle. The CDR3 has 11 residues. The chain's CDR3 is CSASDSYGYTF. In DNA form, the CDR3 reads TGCAGTGCTTCCGACAGCTATGGCTACACCTTC.

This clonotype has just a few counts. Here the CDR3 DNA reads TGCGCCAGCAGCTTCGACTCCCAAGGGAGGCCCCAGCATTTT. This sequence encodes CASSFDSQGRPQHF. The chain uses TRBV5-1 and TRBJ1-5; D uncertain. The CDR3 is 14 amino acids. CDR1 and CDR2 from the germline V gene are SGHRS and YFSETQ. Trimming cost V 2 bases and J 9 bases, with 15 bases left between them.

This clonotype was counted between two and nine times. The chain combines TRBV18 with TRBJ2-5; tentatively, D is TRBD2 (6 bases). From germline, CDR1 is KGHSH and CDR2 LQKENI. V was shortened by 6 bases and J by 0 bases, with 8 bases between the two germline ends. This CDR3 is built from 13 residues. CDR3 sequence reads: CASSRGYQETQYF. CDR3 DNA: TGTGCCAGCTCCCGGGGGTACCAAGAGACCCAGTACTTC.

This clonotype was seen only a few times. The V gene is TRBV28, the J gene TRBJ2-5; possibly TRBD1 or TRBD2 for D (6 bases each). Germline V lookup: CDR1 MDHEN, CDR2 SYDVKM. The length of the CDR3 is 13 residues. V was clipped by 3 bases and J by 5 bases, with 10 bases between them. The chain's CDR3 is CASSFPGAETQYF. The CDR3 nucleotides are TGTGCCAGCAGTTTCCCGGGGGCCGAGACCCAGTACTTC. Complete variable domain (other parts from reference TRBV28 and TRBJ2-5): DVKVTQSSRYLVKRTGEKVFLECVQDMDHENMFWYRQDPGLGLRLIYFSYDVKMKEKGDIPEGYSVSREKKERFSLILESASTNQTSMYLCASSFPGAETQYFGPGTRLLVL.

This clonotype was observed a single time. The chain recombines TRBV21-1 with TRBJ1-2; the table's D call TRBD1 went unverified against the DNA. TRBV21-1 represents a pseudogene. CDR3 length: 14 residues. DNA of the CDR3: TGTGCCAGCAGCGCAGACAGGGGAAACTATGGCTACACCTTC. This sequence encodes CASSADRGNYGYTF.

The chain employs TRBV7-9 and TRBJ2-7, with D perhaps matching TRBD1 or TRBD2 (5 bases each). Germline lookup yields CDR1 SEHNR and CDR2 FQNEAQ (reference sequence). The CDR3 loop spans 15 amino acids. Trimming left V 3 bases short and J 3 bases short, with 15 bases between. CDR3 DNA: TGTGCCAGCAGCTTCCCCCCGGGACCTTTCTACGAGCAGTACTTC. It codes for CASSFPPGPFYEQYF.

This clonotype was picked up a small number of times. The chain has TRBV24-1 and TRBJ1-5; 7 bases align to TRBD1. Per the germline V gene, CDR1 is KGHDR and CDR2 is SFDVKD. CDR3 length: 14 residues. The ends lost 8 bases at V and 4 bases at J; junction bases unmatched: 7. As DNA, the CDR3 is TGTGCCACCAAAGGGACAGCTCCTAATCAGCCCCAGCATTTT. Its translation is CATKGTAPNQPQHF.

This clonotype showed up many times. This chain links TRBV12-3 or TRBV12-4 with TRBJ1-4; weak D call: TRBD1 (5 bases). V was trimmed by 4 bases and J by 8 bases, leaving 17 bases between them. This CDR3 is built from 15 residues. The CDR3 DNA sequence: TGTGCCAGCAGTTCTGGGTGGGGGATCGAAGAAAAACTGTTTTTT. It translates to CASSSGWGIEEKLFF.

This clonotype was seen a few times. The CDR3 region is CATSRGSALNYEQYF. CDR3 coding DNA: TGTGCCACCAGCAGAGGGTCAGCGTTGAACTACGAGCAGTACTTC. The rearrangement links TRBV15 to TRBJ2-7, with D unclear. Germline V gene lookup returns CDR1 LNHNV and CDR2 YYDKDF (reference sequence). The CDR3 has 15 residues. Trimming pared 1 base from V and 3 bases from J, leaving 13 bases between.